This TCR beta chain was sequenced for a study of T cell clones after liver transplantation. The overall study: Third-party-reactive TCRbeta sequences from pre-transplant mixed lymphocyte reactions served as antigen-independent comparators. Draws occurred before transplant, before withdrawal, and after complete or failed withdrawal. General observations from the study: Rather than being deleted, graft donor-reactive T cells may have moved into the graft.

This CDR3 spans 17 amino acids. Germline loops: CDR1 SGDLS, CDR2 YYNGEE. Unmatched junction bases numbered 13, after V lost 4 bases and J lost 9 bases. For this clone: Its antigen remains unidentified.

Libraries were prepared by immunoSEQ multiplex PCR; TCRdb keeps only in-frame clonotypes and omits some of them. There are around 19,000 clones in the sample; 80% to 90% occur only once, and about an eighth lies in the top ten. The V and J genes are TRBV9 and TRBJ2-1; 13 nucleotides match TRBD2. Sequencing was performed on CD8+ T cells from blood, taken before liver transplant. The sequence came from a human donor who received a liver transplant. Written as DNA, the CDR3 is TGTGCCAGCAGCCCGTTGAGGGGGACTAGCGGGACGGTTGAGCAGTTCTTC. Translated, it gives CASSPLRGTSGTVEQFF.